Listed below are T cell receptor beta chains from one sample, sequenced in a study of vaccination and CD4 T cells after COVID-19. Each CDR3 protein gets one entry after TCRdb re-called the PCR reads with MiXCR. Seen here are fewer than 20,000 distinct CDR3 sequences, around 66% observed once, and the top ten hold 0.95% to 1.2%. The sequencing here drew on CD4+ T cells from blood, taken after SARS-CoV-2 vaccination. Source of these receptors: a human donor who had recovered from COVID-19. Both conserved end residues are trimmed from each CDR3.

v_gene,j_gene,CDR3aa
TRBV2,TRBJ2-3,ASSERDRWADTQY
TRBV7-8,TRBJ1-1,ASSPLTENTEAF
TRBV19,TRBJ1-5,ASSIRLGQGGQPQH
TRBV20-1,TRBJ2-3,SARDSSGSGTDTQY
TRBV5-4,TRBJ2-4,ASSSDRSNIQY
TRBV20-1,TRBJ2-3,SARDWLRGTDTQY
TRBV7-9,TRBJ2-2,AGQDRDRFTGELF
TRBV20-1,TRBJ2-3,SVLPGGQDTQY
TRBV20-1,TRBJ1-6,SARVRNSPLH
TRBV20-1,TRBJ2-3,SASLMTDTQY
TRBV20-1,TRBJ2-2,SASRANTGELF
TRBV6-5,TRBJ2-7,ASSDSGLAGGRSYEQY
TRBV7-9,TRBJ2-1,AIRSDRGIDEQF
TRBV15,TRBJ2-5,ATRRGGGTTETQY
TRBV7-2,TRBJ2-5,ASGARRLQETQY
TRBV7-2,TRBJ1-1,ASSLGRSNTEAF
TRBV5-1,TRBJ1-2,ASSPTGGNYGYT
TRBV25-1,TRBJ1-1,ASSEQYTVAF
TRBV7-2,TRBJ1-2,ASSRTGNFGYT
TRBV6-4,TRBJ2-1,ASSKTGGNEQF
TRBV20-1,TRBJ2-7,SARLAVTYEQY
TRBV6-5,TRBJ1-3,ASSWDSRSGNTIY
TRBV15,TRBJ2-5,ATAPGLADQETQY
TRBV27,TRBJ2-4,ASSEGGNIQY
TRBV7-2,TRBJ2-1,ASSRDFYNEQF
TRBV11-2,TRBJ1-5,ASSPIAGASQPQH
TRBV2,TRBJ1-4,ASRTTTGANEKLF
TRBV6-1,TRBJ1-5,ASSEVWGNQPQH
TRBV15,TRBJ2-7,ATRAGLATEQY